The entry that follows covers one T cell receptor beta chain sequence. Germline V lookup: CDR1 SEHNR, CDR2 FQNEAQ (reference sequence). V lost 1 base to trimming and J lost 6 bases, with 15 bases between them. The CDR3 has 15 residues. The data derive from a study of blood T cell repertoires in COVID-19. The method was immunoSEQ multiplex PCR; TCRdb's version includes in-frame clones alone and lacks a portion of them. Among tens of thousands of clones listed, over 85% were seen once. This chain connects TRBV7-9 to TRBJ1-1; D unclear. This receptor was identified in a human donor with active COVID-19. The donor label of this sample is uncertain. Sequenced sample: peripheral blood. The DNA of the CDR3 is TGTGCCAGCAGCTTAGGTACGGGGAATGGCGCTGAAGCTTTCTTT. This translates into CASSLGTGNGAEAFF.